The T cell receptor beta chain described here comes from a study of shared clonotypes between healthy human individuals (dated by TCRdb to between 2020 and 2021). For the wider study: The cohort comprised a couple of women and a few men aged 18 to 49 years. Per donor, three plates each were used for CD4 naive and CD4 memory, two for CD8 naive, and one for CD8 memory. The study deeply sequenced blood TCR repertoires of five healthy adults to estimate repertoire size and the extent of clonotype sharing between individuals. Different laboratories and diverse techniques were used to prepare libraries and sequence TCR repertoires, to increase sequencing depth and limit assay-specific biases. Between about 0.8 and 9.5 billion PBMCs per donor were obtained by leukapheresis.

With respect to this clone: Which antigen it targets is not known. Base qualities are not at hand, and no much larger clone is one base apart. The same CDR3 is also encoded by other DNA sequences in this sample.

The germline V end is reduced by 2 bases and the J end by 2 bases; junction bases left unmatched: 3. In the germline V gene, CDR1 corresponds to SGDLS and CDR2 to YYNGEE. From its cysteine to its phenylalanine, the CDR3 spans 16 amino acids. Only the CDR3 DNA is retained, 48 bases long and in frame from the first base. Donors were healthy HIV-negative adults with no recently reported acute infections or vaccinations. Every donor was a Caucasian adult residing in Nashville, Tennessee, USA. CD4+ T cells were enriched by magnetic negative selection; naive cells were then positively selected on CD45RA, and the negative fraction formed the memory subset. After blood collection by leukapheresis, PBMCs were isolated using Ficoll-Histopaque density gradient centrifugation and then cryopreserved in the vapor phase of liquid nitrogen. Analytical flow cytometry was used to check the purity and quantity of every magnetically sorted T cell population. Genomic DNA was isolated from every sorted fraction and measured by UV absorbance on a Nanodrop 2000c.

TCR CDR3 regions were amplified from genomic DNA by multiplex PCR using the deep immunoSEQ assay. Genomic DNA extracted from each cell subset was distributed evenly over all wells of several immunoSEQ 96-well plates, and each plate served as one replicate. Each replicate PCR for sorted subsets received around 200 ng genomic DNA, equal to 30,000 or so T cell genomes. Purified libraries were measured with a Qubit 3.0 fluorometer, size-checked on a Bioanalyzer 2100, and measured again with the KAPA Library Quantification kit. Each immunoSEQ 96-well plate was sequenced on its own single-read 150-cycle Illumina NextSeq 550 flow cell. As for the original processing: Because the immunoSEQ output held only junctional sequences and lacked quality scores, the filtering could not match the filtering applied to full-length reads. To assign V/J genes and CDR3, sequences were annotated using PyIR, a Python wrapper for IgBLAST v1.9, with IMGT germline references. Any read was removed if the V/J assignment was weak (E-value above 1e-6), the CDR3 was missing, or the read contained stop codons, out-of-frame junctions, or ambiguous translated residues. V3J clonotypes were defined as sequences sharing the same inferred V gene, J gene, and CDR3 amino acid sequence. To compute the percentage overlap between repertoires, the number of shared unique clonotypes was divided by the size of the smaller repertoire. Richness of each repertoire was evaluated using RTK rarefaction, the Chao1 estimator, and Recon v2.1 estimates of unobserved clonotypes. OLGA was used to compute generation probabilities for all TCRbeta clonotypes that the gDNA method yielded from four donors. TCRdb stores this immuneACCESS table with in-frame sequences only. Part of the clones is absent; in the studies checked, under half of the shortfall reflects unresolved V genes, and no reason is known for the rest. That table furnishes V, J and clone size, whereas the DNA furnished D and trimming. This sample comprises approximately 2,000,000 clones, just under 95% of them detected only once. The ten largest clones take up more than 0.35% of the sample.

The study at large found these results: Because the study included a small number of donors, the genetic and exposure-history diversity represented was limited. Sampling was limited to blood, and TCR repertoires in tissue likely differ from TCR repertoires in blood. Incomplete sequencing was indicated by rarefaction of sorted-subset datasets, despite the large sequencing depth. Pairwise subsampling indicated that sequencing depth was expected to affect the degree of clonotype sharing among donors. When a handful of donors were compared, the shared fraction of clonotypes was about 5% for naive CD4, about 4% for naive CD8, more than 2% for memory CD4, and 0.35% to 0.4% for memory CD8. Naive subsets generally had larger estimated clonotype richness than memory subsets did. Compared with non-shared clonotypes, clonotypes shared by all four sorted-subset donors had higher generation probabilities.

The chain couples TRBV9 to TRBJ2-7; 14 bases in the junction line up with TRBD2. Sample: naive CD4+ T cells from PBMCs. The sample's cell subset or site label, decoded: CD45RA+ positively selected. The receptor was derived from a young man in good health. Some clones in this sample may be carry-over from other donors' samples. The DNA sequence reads TGTGCCAGCAGCGTGGGACTAGCGGGGGATCCCTACGAGCAGTACTTC. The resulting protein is CASSVGLAGDPYEQYF.